The 7 T cell receptor beta chains presented below share a single source sample, sequenced in a study of blood T cell repertoires in COVID-19. Assay: immunoSEQ multiplex PCR; the TCRdb copy retains only in-frame clones and omits some. Among tens of thousands of clones listed, approximately 85% were seen once. Material: peripheral blood. These TCRs come from a woman older than 75 with active or convalescent COVID-19.

J is TRBJ1-2 and V is TRBV18; 7 bases are shared with TRBD1. The CDR3 spans 14 residues. CDR1 is KGHSH, CDR2 LQKENI, per germline. V lost 6 bases, J lost 0 bases, and 4 bases stayed unmatched. The DNA of the CDR3 is TGTGCCAGCTCTCAGGGGGTGCCTAACTATGGCTACACCTTC. Translation: CASSQGVPNYGYTF.

This clone showed up just once. The rearrangement uses TRBV7-9 and TRBJ2-2; 8 bases align to TRBD1. Trimming at V came to 10 bases and at J to 7 bases, leaving 14 bases not matched to a gene. CDR1 SEHNR and CDR2 FQNEAQ come from the germline V gene (reference sequence). CDR3 size: 15 residues. The chain's CDR3 is CATPSRTGFIGELFF. In nucleotides, the CDR3 is TGTGCCACCCCCTCCAGGACAGGGTTCATCGGGGAGCTGTTTTTT.

This clone showed up just once. The V call is TRBV28, the J call TRBJ2-2; TRBD1 matches 8 bases. In germline, CDR1 is MDHEN, CDR2 SYDVKM. This CDR3 is built from 14 residues. Trimming took 8 bases from V and 2 from J; bases not matched to a gene: 4. This CDR3 is CASLDRANTGELFF. In DNA form, the CDR3 reads TGTGCCAGCTTGGACAGGGCTAACACCGGGGAGCTGTTTTTT. Full variable domain (missing parts from reference TRBV28 and TRBJ2-2): DVKVTQSSRYLVKRTGEKVFLECVQDMDHENMFWYRQDPGLGLRLIYFSYDVKMKEKGDIPEGYSVSREKKERFSLILESASTNQTSMYLCASLDRANTGELFFGEGSRLTVL.

The chain uses TRBV2 and TRBJ1-5; possibly TRBD1 for D (5 bases). This CDR3 spans 15 amino acids. V was shortened by 6 bases and J by 0 bases, with 12 bases between the two germline ends. Germline V gives CDR1 SNHLY, CDR2 FYNNEI. Here the CDR3 reads CASRGRVYSNQPQHF. The CDR3 DNA follows: TGTGCCAGCAGGGGCAGGGTTTATAGCAATCAGCCCCAGCATTTT.

The J gene is TRBJ2-5, the V gene TRBV7-2; the match to TRBD1 covers 7 bases. Germline trimming cut 3 bases from V and 5 bases from J; bases unmatched to any gene: 3. CDR3 length equals 13 residues. The germline V gene has CDR1 SGHTA and CDR2 FQGNSA. In DNA, the CDR3 is TGTGCCAGCAGCTTTGACAGGGCTGAGACCCAGTACTTC. Protein: CASSFDRAETQYF.

V and J are TRBV3-1 (or the pseudogene TRBV3-2) and TRBJ2-7; weak D call: TRBD2 (6 bases). Trimming stripped 0 bases from V and 7 bases from J, with 19 bases between. This CDR3 has 16 residues. Germline V gives CDR1 LGHDT, CDR2 YNNKEL (reference sequence). The CDR3 DNA follows: TGTGCCAGCAGCCAAGAGAGGTTTAGGGTGGGGGGTGAGCAGTACTTC. This gives the protein CASSQERFRVGGEQYF.

The gene calls are TRBV9 and TRBJ2-3; perhaps TRBD1 as D (6 bases). V dropped 1 base and J dropped 2 bases, with 8 bases sitting between them. Germline V CDR1 and CDR2: SGDLS, YYNGEE. This CDR3 contains 14 residues. DNA for the CDR3: TGTGCCAGCAGCGTAAGGGGGAACACAGATACGCAGTATTTT. It codes for CASSVRGNTDTQYF.